This T cell receptor (beta chain) was captured by sequencing in a study of CD8 T cells in Susac syndrome (dated by TCRdb to the late 2010s). With regard to the full study: Whether CD8+ T cell activation and differentiation in Susac syndrome was antigen driven was tested using repertoire sequencing. The clonality of the CD8+ T cell repertoire was compared across more than 9 healthy donors, about 14 Susac syndrome patients and 15 multiple sclerosis patients.

Overall study outcomes, separate from this receptor: The number of individuals in the TCR sequencing and HLA analysis was recognized as being relatively small.

The CDR3 runs 19 residues from the cysteine to the phenylalanine. Here the CDR3 DNA is all that survives: 57 bases in frame from base 1. Germline trimming: 3 bases from V, 1 base from J; junction bases outside gene matches: 10. In the germline V gene (reference sequence), CDR1 corresponds to LGHDT and CDR2 to YNNKEL. Concerning this clonotype itself: The antigen this receptor binds is unknown. Base qualities were left out, and no much larger clone turns up one base away.

RNA was extracted with the RNeasy kit and 0.5 to 1 ug was reverse transcribed using random hexamers. TCR beta CDR3 regions were amplified with the immunoSEQ multiplex PCR assay covering 54 Vbeta and 13 Jbeta segments. Bias from PCR amplification was corrected by using a synthetic template baseline for primer optimization and for computational correction. The original pipeline was this. Reads were assigned to V, D and J genes according to IMGT and analyzed in immunoSEQ Analyzer, with only productive sequences retained. To calculate clonality, Shannon entropy was normalized by log2 of the number of productive unique sequences and then subtracted from one. Public and private clones were assessed among the 100 most prevalent clones of each patient and control. Clones were defined as Susac-specific when absent from the healthy and MS cohorts, from roughly 1,000 published viral clones and from other ImmuneACCESS disease sequences. TCRdb applied fastp at Q25 and MiXCR to the public reads, then kept only in-frame beta chains. Here each entry gathers all rows of one CDR3 protein and keeps the most common genes and DNA. These V and J calls rely on TCRdb rather than the paper's analysis. This sample comprises some 150,000 distinct CDR3 sequences, about 94% of them detected only once. The ten most abundant clones make up about 0.19% of the sample.

High-throughput TCR beta sequencing profiled peripheral blood CD8+ and CD4+ T cells from healthy donors, Susac syndrome patients and multiple sclerosis patients. The multiple sclerosis controls were treatment-naive patients whose relapsing-remitting disease, either stable or active, fulfilled the revised McDonald criteria. CD8+ TEMRA cells were enriched by FACS, while bulk CD8+ and CD4+ T cells were purified by magnetic negative isolation. Blood was drawn into EDTA tubes, processed within 24 hours, and PBMCs were isolated by density gradient centrifugation. PBMCs destined for TCR sequencing were cryopreserved in liquid nitrogen and later thawed in a 37 °C water bath. Purity of sorted or isolated CD4+, CD8+ and CD8+ TEMRA cells was at least 90%.

The TCR was taken from a human donor with multiple sclerosis. The specimen sequenced was CD8+ T cells from PBMCs. The V and J segments used are TRBV3-1 and TRBJ2-3; 13 of the junction bases match TRBD2. Here the CDR3 is given as CASSHAPVGLAGRTDTQYF. The DNA reads as follows: TGTGCCAGCAGCCACGCGCCGGTGGGACTAGCGGGGCGCACAGATACGCAGTATTTT.